This T cell receptor (beta chain) emerged from a study of shared clonotypes between healthy human individuals. Study information: Each donor had three CD4 naive, three CD4 memory, two CD8 naive and one CD8 memory plate. Points from the study as a whole: Clonotype sharing among donors was thought likely to change with sequencing depth. A handful of donors shared approximately 5% of their naive CD4 clonotypes.

Details on this clone: The target antigen is unknown.

CDR3 length: 15 amino acids. The germline V and J ends were trimmed by 6 bases and 0 bases, with 9 bases remaining between them. Germline V CDR1 and CDR2: MNHEY, SMNVEV (reference sequence). Once extracted for a subset, genomic DNA was divided evenly among several immunoSEQ plates. Produced via immunoSEQ multiplex PCR; TCRdb's table is partial and in-frame only. The table has around 980,000 clones, approximately 78% seen once; the top ten hold 0.5% to 0.65%. The gene calls are TRBV27 and TRBJ2-6; D may be TRBD2 (5 bases). This clonotype originated in a man between 18 and 35 years old in good health. Some clones in this sample may be carry-over from other donors' samples. The sequencing input was memory CD4+ T cells from PBMCs. Subset specified: CD45RA-negative fraction. CDR3 region: CASRQRGSGANVLTF. The CDR3 DNA reads TGTGCCAGCAGACAACGGGGCTCTGGGGCCAACGTCCTGACTTTC. Supplemented by reference TRBV27 and TRBJ2-6, the full variable domain reads EAQVTQNPRYLITVTGKKLTVTCSQNMNHEYMSWYRQDPGLGLRQIYYSMNVEVTDKGDVPEGYKVSRKEKRNFPLILESPSPNQTSLYFCASRQRGSGANVLTFGAGSRLTVL.